The 9 T cell receptor beta chains given below trace back to one sample, sequenced in a study of CD8+ T cells in alopecia areata. Treatment of the sample: oral pan-JAK inhibitor, 5-10 mg twice daily. Reverse transcribed after extraction, RNA yielded cDNA as the sequencing template. Profiled with immunoSEQ multiplex PCR; TCRdb holds only in-frame clones, not every one. The sample has under 250,000 clones; 50% to 60% are singletons. Sequencing used CD4+ T cells sorted from blood, obtained at week 4, from a patient treated with tofacitinib. The source is a human donor with alopecia areata.

This clone was counted a single time. The chain links TRBV6-1 to TRBJ1-2; TRBD1 is a possible D gene (6 bases). Germline V lookup: CDR1 MNHNS, CDR2 SASEGT. This CDR3 region has 15 residues. V was shortened by 5 bases and J by 0 bases, with 13 bases between the two germline ends. In nucleotides, the CDR3 is TGTGCCAGCAGTCCCGGACAGATGACTAACTATGGCTACACCTTC. Encoded protein: CASSPGQMTNYGYTF.

The chain is built from TRBV6-6 and TRBJ1-1; D ambiguous. Trimming left V 5 bases short and J 11 bases short, with 15 bases between. This CDR3 is built from 12 residues. Germline values: CDR1 MNHNY, CDR2 SVGAGI (reference sequence). The CDR3 is CASSPSVLGAFF. CDR3 bases: TGTGCCAGCAGTCCCTCTGTCCTGGGTGCTTTCTTT.

The chain joins TRBV5-4 to TRBJ1-1; no clear D. The CDR3 covers 16 residues. Trimming took off 1 base at V and 7 bases at J, with 20 bases between the two ends. The germline CDR1 and CDR2 sequences are SGHNT and YYREEE (reference sequence). CDR3 DNA sequence: TGTGCCAGCAGCTTGTCCCTCCCGGGAGCAATTATTGAAGCTTTCTTT. As protein: CASSLSLPGAIIEAFF.

The chain carries TRBV5-1 and TRBJ1-1, with 7 positions matching TRBD1. The CDR3 runs 13 residues. The V segment lost 3 bases and the J segment 7 bases; nucleotides outside the gene matches: 6. Germline CDR1 and CDR2: SGHRS and YFSETQ. CDR3 in DNA: TGCGCCAGCAGCTCGGATGGGACAGTTGAAGCTTTCTTT. Translating it yields CASSSDGTVEAFF.

This clone was counted only a few times. The rearrangement links TRBV7-8 to TRBJ2-1; TRBD2 agrees at 8 bases. This CDR3 contains 16 residues. The germline V gene encodes CDR1 SGHVS and CDR2 FQNEAQ. Trimming took 3 bases from V and 7 from J; bases not matched to a gene: 11. DNA for the CDR3: TGTGCCAGCAGCTTGCTGGGCGGGGGGTATTCGAATGAGCAGTTCTTC. This translates into CASSLLGGGYSNEQFF.

This chain uses TRBV10-2 with TRBJ2-7, with D maybe TRBD1 (6 bases). Germline V gene data show CDR1 as WSHSY and CDR2 as SAAADI. The CDR3 spans 13 residues. V was trimmed by 8 bases and J by 4 bases, leaving 15 bases between them. CDR3: CASGQDRKYEQYF. The DNA of the CDR3 is TGCGCCAGCGGTCAGGACAGAAAGTACGAGCAGTACTTC.

The V gene is TRBV7-2, the J gene TRBJ1-2, with 10 nucleotides matching TRBD1. After removal of 5 bases from V and 5 bases from J, the junction contained 8 bases not matched to a gene. The CDR3 covers 15 residues. CDR1 and CDR2 from the germline V gene are SGHTA and FQGNSA. The CDR3 sequence is CASSATGGQAYGYTF. Here the CDR3 DNA reads TGTGCCAGCAGCGCGACAGGGGGCCAAGCTTATGGCTACACCTTC.

The chain recombines TRBV7-2 with TRBJ1-5; 7 bases match TRBD1. There are 15 residues in the CDR3. Germline V gene sequence: CDR1 SGHTA, CDR2 FQGNSA. V shed 1 base and J 7 bases; nucleotides not matched to a gene: 7. For the CDR3, the DNA is TGTGCCAGCAGCTTAGACAGGGGAATGTGGCAGCCCCAGCATTTT. It is translated as CASSLDRGMWQPQHF. The complete variable domain, with remaining parts taken from reference TRBV7-2 and TRBJ1-5, reads GAGVSQSPSNKVTEKGKDVELRCDPISGHTALYWYRQSLGQGLEFLIYFQGNSAPDKSGLPSDRFSAERTGGSVSTLTIQRTQQEDSAVYLCASSLDRGMWQPQHFGDGTRLSIL.

In its sample, this clone was seen a few times. V usage is TRBV29-1 and J usage is TRBJ2-7; D is undetermined. The ends were cut back, 4 bases at V and 1 base at J, with 11 bases in the middle. CDR3 length equals 13 residues. Per the germline V gene, CDR1 is SQVTM and CDR2 is ANQGSEA. As DNA, the CDR3 is TGCAGCGTTGTGAGACAAGAGTCCTACGAGCAGTACTTC. Its protein is CSVVRQESYEQYF.